The T cell receptor beta chain under discussion was sequenced for a study of cytomegalovirus exposure and HLA in healthy donors. Study as a whole: Of 398 genotyped donors, about 80% clustered with self-reported Caucasian donors. Study-level points and caveats: Only CMV serostatus was available as immune exposure information.

The V segment lost 8 bases and the J segment 7 bases; nucleotides outside the gene matches: 3. The CDR3 has 11 residues. Looked up from germline, CDR1 is GTSNPN and CDR2 is SVGIG (reference sequence). The PCR made use of 60 Vbeta and 13 Jbeta primers. Sequencing was performed with immunoSEQ multiplex PCR; in TCRdb, only in-frame clones are kept and a portion is missing. The sample yields some 170,000 clones, about 80% seen once. A few counts support this clone. The antigen remains unidentified. This TCR was recovered from a young man in good health and CMV-seropositive. This chain uses TRBV30 with TRBJ2-2; TRBD2 matches 8 bases. Sequenced sample: PBMCs. CDR3 DNA: TGTGCCCGGGGGGGAAGCGGGGAGCTGTTTTTT. It is translated as CARGGSGELFF.